This is a list of T cell receptor beta chains from one sample in a study of spatial heterogeneity in lung cancer. TCRdb itself ran the 5' RACE reads through MiXCR, one entry per CDR3 protein. Of 5,000 to 6,000 distinct CDR3 sequences in the sample, about 27% were seen once. Sequenced here: lung tumor tissue, sampled at surgery. Receptor source: a male donor with early-stage non-small cell lung cancer. Both conserved end residues are part of each CDR3. Size tells how often a clone was seen (once, few, many) or the class of an expanded clone, and some rows leave it out.

cdr3_aa cdr3_length clone_size v_call
CAIKETLNTEAFF 13 many TRBV10-3
CASRSTGNSNQPQHF 15 - TRBV6-2/TRBV6-3
CASSPEHRGYGYTF 14 medium-sized TRBV18
CASSLGRNYEQYF 13 many TRBV5-1
CASSLTPNQPQHF 13 medium-sized TRBV12-3/TRBV12-4
CASSLARGSIHEQYF 15 many TRBV5-6
CASSTIHKNTEAFF 14 medium-sized TRBV6-1
CASRRAGENTGELFF 15 many TRBV7-9
CSARTSGGGEQFF 13 medium-sized TRBV20-1
CARVPGLSYEQYF 13 medium-sized TRBV10-1